Detailed here is one T cell receptor beta chain. Produced via immunoSEQ multiplex PCR; TCRdb's table is partial and in-frame only. Of around 200,000 clones in the sample, roughly 94% are singletons; the top ten hold less than 1.6%. The CDR3 has 15 residues. Germline V gene sequence: CDR1 MNHEY, CDR2 SMNVEV (reference sequence). V lost 8 bases and J lost 2, with 15 bases in between. These data are taken from a study of control samples from healthy donors and cancer patients. The chain links TRBV27 to TRBJ1-4, with D unclear. The sequence came from a man aged 50 or older in good health. The sample was blood. In DNA, the CDR3 is TGTGCCAGCCGGACCCGGGGAGCTACTAATGAAAAACTGTTTTTT. Protein product: CASRTRGATNEKLFF. Combining the CDR3 with reference TRBV27 and TRBJ1-4 gives the whole variable domain EAQVTQNPRYLITVTGKKLTVTCSQNMNHEYMSWYRQDPGLGLRQIYYSMNVEVTDKGDVPEGYKVSRKEKRNFPLILESPSPNQTSLYFCASRTRGATNEKLFFGSGTQLSVL.